The 9 T cell receptor beta chains given below trace back to one sample, sequenced in a study of control samples from healthy donors and cancer patients. The repertoire was sequenced with immunoSEQ multiplex PCR; TCRdb's copy has only in-frame clones and lacks some. The sample holds about 150,000 clones, 85% to 95% seen once. Input material: blood. All receptors derive from a woman under 30 in good health.

CDR3 region: CAISGGTGTSGANVLTF. CDR3 bases: TGTGCCATCAGTGGGGGGACAGGGACCTCTGGGGCCAACGTCCTGACTTTC. The chain is built from TRBV10-3 and TRBJ2-6; TRBD1 matches 9 bases. Germline CDR1 ENHRY, CDR2 SYGVKD. Unmatched junction bases numbered 4, after V lost 4 bases and J lost 0 bases. The CDR3 has 17 residues.

J is TRBJ1-5 and V is TRBV2; D might be TRBD1 (5 bases). Trimming removed 8 bases from V and 7 bases from J, with 12 bases in between. The CDR3 sequence is 12 residues long. The germline V gene encodes CDR1 SNHLY and CDR2 FYNNEI. The CDR3 nucleotides are TGTGCCAGCGGGGGGGTGGGACAGCCCCAGCATTTT. It specifies CASGGVGQPQHF. Complete variable domain (other parts from reference TRBV2 and TRBJ1-5): EPEVTQTPSHQVTQMGQEVILRCVPISNHLYFYWYRQILGQKVEFLVSFYNNEISEKSEIFDDQFSVERPDGSNFTLKIRSTKLEDSAMYFCASGGVGQPQHFGDGTRLSIL.

V usage is TRBV24-1 and J usage is TRBJ1-1; D may be TRBD1 (5 bases). The CDR3 is 14 residues long. V gave up 8 bases and J gave up 6 bases, with 18 bases separating them. Germline CDR1 reads KGHDR; CDR2 reads SFDVKD. The CDR3 nucleotides are TGTGCCACCATGGGTCCAGGGTTAGTCGCTGAAGCTTTCTTT. It encodes CATMGPGLVAEAFF.

The chain couples TRBV7-9 to TRBJ2-3, with D perhaps assigned TRBD1 or TRBD2 (6 bases each). Looked up from germline, CDR1 is SEHNR and CDR2 is FQNEAQ (reference sequence). With 5 bases removed from V and 1 base from J, the gap between germline ends came to 10 bases. The length of the CDR3 is 14 residues. CDR3 sequence (DNA): TGTGCCAGCAGCCTTAGGGGGGGCACAGATACGCAGTATTTT. Its protein is CASSLRGGTDTQYF. Filled out from reference TRBV7-9 and TRBJ2-3, the complete variable domain reads DTGVSQNPRHKITKRGQNVTFRCDPISEHNRLYWYRQTLGQGPEFLTYFQNEAQLEKSRLLSDRFSAERPKGSFSTLEIQRTEQGDSAMYLCASSLRGGTDTQYFGPGTRLTVL.

The chain uses TRBV10-3 and TRBJ2-7, with D perhaps being TRBD1 or TRBD2 (5 bases each). The CDR3 contains 12 residues. Deletions cut 0 bases from V and 6 bases from J, with 6 bases between. Germline CDR1 and CDR2: ENHRY and SYGVKD. CDR3 protein: CAISESRGEQYF. In DNA form, the CDR3 reads TGTGCCATCAGTGAGTCGAGGGGCGAGCAGTACTTC.

The rearrangement joins TRBV10-3 to TRBJ2-5, with a tentative D call TRBD1 (6 bases). The CDR3 totals 15 residues. From germline, CDR1 is ENHRY and CDR2 SYGVKD. The germline V and J ends were trimmed by 0 bases and 4 bases, with 12 bases remaining between them. The CDR3 region has the DNA TGTGCCATCAGTGAGTCTGGTCAGGGGAGAGAGACCCAGTACTTC. This codes for CAISESGQGRETQYF.

This chain joins TRBV5-1 and TRBJ1-1; 7 positions agree with TRBD1. The CDR3 consists of 15 residues. CDR1 is SGHRS and CDR2 is YFSETQ in the germline V gene. V shed 4 bases, J shed 1 base, and the junction held 7 bases outside the gene matches. The chain's CDR3 is CASSPKWTGNTEAFF. CDR3 bases: TGCGCCAGCAGCCCAAAGTGGACAGGGAACACTGAAGCTTTCTTT.

In its sample, this clone was seen once. The chain joins TRBV6-5 to TRBJ2-5, with a weak D call TRBD2 (6 bases). This CDR3 spans 13 amino acids. Germline loops: CDR1 MNHEY, CDR2 SVGAGI. V was trimmed by 6 bases and J by 1 base, leaving 9 bases between them. The CDR3: CASRPGGQETQYF. In nucleotides, the CDR3 is TGTGCCAGCAGGCCCGGGGGCCAAGAGACCCAGTACTTC.

The V and J genes are TRBV6-5 and TRBJ1-3, with D hard to call. CDR3 length: 15 residues. Germline V gene sequence: CDR1 MNHEY, CDR2 SVGAGI. V was cut by 6 bases and J by 0 bases, with 12 bases left in between. CDR3 DNA: TGTGCCAGCAGAGGAAGCCGAAACTCTGGAAACACCATATATTTT. Its protein product is CASRGSRNSGNTIYF.